The 22 T cell receptor beta chains listed next were all sequenced from one sample in a study of T cell responses to AZD1222 COVID-19 vaccine. Sequencing was performed with immunoSEQ multiplex PCR; in TCRdb, only in-frame clones are kept and a portion is missing. The data contain around 100,000 clones, about 88% of them singletons. The sequenced sample was peripheral blood, obtained on day 0 of AZD1222 vaccination. The receptor source for this set is an adult in good health.

V and J are TRBV18 and TRBJ1-2; possible D gene TRBD1, 5 bases. The CDR3 has 14 residues. The germline V and J ends were trimmed by 3 bases and 7 bases, with 15 bases remaining between them. Looked up from germline, CDR1 is KGHSH and CDR2 is LQKENI. CDR3 in DNA: TGTGCCAGCTCACCCCTCCCGGGGGATTCTGGCTACACCTTC. Encoded protein: CASSPLPGDSGYTF.

The chain has TRBV23-1 and TRBJ1-1; no definite D call. TRBV23-1 qualifies as an ORF whose function is uncertain. This CDR3 contains 15 residues. V was pared by 0 bases and J by 0 bases, with 8 bases between. The CDR3 loop reads CASSQSRGLNTEAFF. The CDR3 DNA is TGCGCCAGCAGTCAATCGCGAGGGTTGAACACTGAAGCTTTCTTT.

This clone came up a few times. The rearrangement links TRBV29-1 to TRBJ2-7, with 7 bases aligning to TRBD1. The CDR3 spans 12 residues. Germline V CDR1 and CDR2: SQVTM, ANQGSEA. V dropped 7 bases and J dropped 4; count of bases not matched to a gene: 7. The DNA for the CDR3 is TGCAGCGCCCGGGACAGTTTTTACGAGCAGTACTTC. Amino acid sequence: CSARDSFYEQYF.

This chain links TRBV29-1 with TRBJ2-1; perhaps TRBD2 as D (5 bases). The CDR3 is 16 amino acids. Trimming pared 4 bases from V and 0 bases from J, leaving 16 bases between. Germline V CDR1 and CDR2: SQVTM, ANQGSEA. The CDR3 nucleotides are TGCAGCGTTGGGGTGGCGGACTCCTTCTCCTACAATGAGCAGTTCTTC. This translates into CSVGVADSFSYNEQFF.

V gene TRBV10-3 combines with J gene TRBJ2-3; 9 bases agree with TRBD2. Per germline, CDR1 ENHRY and CDR2 SYGVKD. With 3 bases clipped from V and 6 bases from J, the junction kept 4 bases outside the gene matches. The CDR3 has 14 amino acids. The CDR3 sequence: CAISDSGSLDTQYF. CDR3 nucleotides: TGTGCCATCAGTGATAGCGGGAGTTTGGATACGCAGTATTTT.

The chain joins TRBV5-6 to TRBJ1-2; 12 nucleotides align to TRBD1. V trimming: 4 bases; J trimming: 7 bases; junction bases outside the gene matches: 8. The germline V gene has CDR1 SGHDT and CDR2 YYEEEE. This CDR3 is 15 amino acids long. In DNA, the CDR3 is TGTGCCAGCAGCCTGGGACAGGGGGCATTCCGTGGCTACACCTTC. As protein: CASSLGQGAFRGYTF.

The chain couples TRBV20-1 to TRBJ2-4; tentatively, D is TRBD2 (6 bases). The germline V gene encodes CDR1 DFQATT and CDR2 SNEGSKA (reference sequence). The CDR3 totals 10 residues. The ends were cut back, 6 bases at V and 10 bases at J, with 10 bases in the middle. CDR3 in DNA: TGCAGTGCCTCCCGGGGGATTCAGTACTTC. Protein product: CSASRGIQYF.

V and J are TRBV20-1 and TRBJ2-2; no firm D call. Germline lookup yields CDR1 DFQATT and CDR2 SNEGSKA (reference sequence). The CDR3 runs 13 residues. V lost 3 bases and J lost 6, with 11 bases in between. DNA of the CDR3: TGCAGTGCTAGTGGCAGTGGCTCCGGGGAGCTGTTTTTT. Protein: CSASGSGSGELFF.

The chain couples TRBV28 to TRBJ2-4, with unresolved D. Germline V gene lookup returns CDR1 MDHEN and CDR2 SYDVKM. V was cut by 2 bases and J by 6 bases, with 5 bases left in between. This CDR3 spans 12 amino acids. CDR3 coding DNA: TGTGCCAGCAGTTTACGTATAAACATTCAGTACTTC. Translation gives CASSLRINIQYF.

CDR3 loop: CASRPDEGTGELFF. For the CDR3, the DNA is TGTGCCAGCAGGCCCGATGAAGGCACCGGGGAGCTGTTTTTT. J is TRBJ2-2 and V is TRBV6-6; D gene ambiguous. Germline CDR1 and CDR2: MNHNY and SVGAGI (reference sequence). This CDR3 region has 14 residues. Between the trimmed V and J ends, which lost 6 bases and 4 bases, there was a span of 12 bases.

The chain employs TRBV4-1 and TRBJ2-7; D gene ambiguous. The CDR3 loop spans 14 amino acids. V dropped 0 bases and J dropped 7 bases, with 13 bases sitting between them. Germline V CDR1 and CDR2: MGHRA, YSYEKL. The CDR3 coding sequence is TGCGCCAGCAGCCAAGAACTTCGGCAATGGGAGCAGTACTTC. Its translation is CASSQELRQWEQYF.

The V call is TRBV5-8, the J call TRBJ2-7; 8 nucleotides agree with TRBD1. This CDR3 is 14 amino acids long. V shed 4 bases and J 4 bases; nucleotides not matched to a gene: 7. Looked up from germline, CDR1 is SGHTS and CDR2 is YDEGEE. The CDR3 here is CASSGRQGPYEQYF. CDR3 DNA: TGTGCCAGCAGCGGAAGACAGGGGCCTTACGAGCAGTACTTC.

The chain is built from TRBV6-5 and TRBJ2-1; D unclear. CDR3 length: 13 residues. V gave up 0 bases and J gave up 8 bases, with 8 bases separating them. Germline CDR1 is MNHEY and CDR2 is SVGAGI. The CDR3 sequence: CASSYSTVYEQFF. The CDR3 DNA reads as TGTGCCAGCAGTTACTCGACTGTGTATGAGCAGTTCTTC.

This clone occurred once. The chain is built from TRBV11-3 and TRBJ2-1, with D tentatively TRBD1 (5 bases). This CDR3 is built from 15 residues. Trimming took 1 base from V and 0 from J, leaving 7 bases between them. Germline CDR1 reads SGHNT; CDR2 reads YENEEA. The CDR3 sequence is CASSLGGRSYNEQFF. In DNA form, the CDR3 reads TGTGCCAGCAGCTTAGGGGGCCGCTCCTACAATGAGCAGTTCTTC. The full variable domain, with the rest looked up from reference TRBV11-3 and TRBJ2-1, is EAGVVQSPRYKIIEKKQPVAFWCNPISGHNTLYWYLQNLGQGPELLIRYENEEAVDDSQLPKDRFSAERLKGVDSTLKIQPAELGDSAVYLCASSLGGRSYNEQFFGPGTRLTVL.

The gene calls are TRBV5-1 and TRBJ2-1; 8 bases align to TRBD1. J was trimmed by 8 bases and V by 0 bases; bases with no gene match: 7. There are 15 residues in the CDR3. CDR1 is SGHRS, CDR2 YFSETQ, per germline. The CDR3 protein is CASSLVETGVHEQFF. DNA for the CDR3: TGCGCCAGCAGCTTGGTTGAGACAGGGGTCCATGAGCAGTTCTTC.

This clone has just a few counts. The CDR3 is CASSLRNSNQPQHF. In nucleotides, the CDR3 is TGTGCCAGCAGCTTAAGGAATAGCAATCAGCCCCAGCATTTT. The V gene is TRBV7-8, the J gene TRBJ1-5; the D is unclear. The CDR3 sequence is 14 residues long. Germline loops: CDR1 SGHVS, CDR2 FQNEAQ. Trimming left V 2 bases short and J 0 bases short, with 5 bases between.

The V gene is TRBV4-1, the J gene TRBJ1-6; no reliable D call. The CDR3 sequence is 17 residues long. Germline V lookup: CDR1 MGHRA, CDR2 YSYEKL. With 1 base removed from V and 0 bases from J, the gap between germline ends came to 10 bases. The chain's CDR3 is CASSQAAVSSYNSPLHF. The CDR3 DNA reads as TGCGCCAGCAGCCAAGCCGCAGTTAGCTCCTATAATTCACCCCTCCACTTT.

The chain links TRBV7-6 to TRBJ2-7, with TRBD2 identical over 7 bases. The CDR3 is 15 amino acids. V gave up 5 bases and J gave up 3 bases; unmatched junction bases: 10. Germline values: CDR1 SGHVS, CDR2 FNYEAQ. CDR3 amino acids: CASSLRASGFYEQYF. The CDR3 DNA sequence: TGTGCCAGCAGCCTACGGGCTAGCGGATTCTACGAGCAGTACTTC.

The chain recombines TRBV7-2 with TRBJ2-7; tentatively, D is TRBD2 (6 bases). V dropped 5 bases and J dropped 2 bases, with 22 bases sitting between them. This CDR3 spans 17 amino acids. Germline CDR1 is SGHTA and CDR2 is FQGNSA. CDR3 sequence reads: CASSPTRGRGPPYEQYF. CDR3 sequence (DNA): TGTGCCAGCAGCCCCACGCGAGGGCGGGGACCACCCTACGAGCAGTACTTC.

The chain is built from TRBV12-3 or TRBV12-4 and TRBJ2-5; D is uncertain. The V end was cut by 6 bases, the J end by 3 bases, with 11 bases between. The CDR3 consists of 13 residues. The CDR3 DNA reads as TGTGCCAGCAGACCACGAGAGGAAGAGACCCAGTACTTC. Protein: CASRPREEETQYF.

This chain links TRBV12-3 or TRBV12-4 with TRBJ2-2; D is undetermined. The CDR3 consists of 13 residues. Trimming removed 4 bases at V and 3 bases at J, with 6 bases between. The CDR3 nucleotides read TGTGCCAGCAGTTGGAGCGACACCGGGGAGCTGTTTTTT. Protein product: CASSWSDTGELFF.

V gene TRBV6-2 or TRBV6-3 combines with J gene TRBJ1-2; 8 nucleotides agree with TRBD1. The CDR3 runs to 16 residues. CDR1 is MNHEY, CDR2 SVGEGT, per germline. The ends lost 3 bases at V and 3 bases at J; junction bases unmatched: 9. The CDR3 loop is CASSYHVAGGDYGYTF. CDR3 DNA sequence: TGTGCCAGCAGTTATCACGTGGCAGGGGGCGACTATGGCTACACCTTC.